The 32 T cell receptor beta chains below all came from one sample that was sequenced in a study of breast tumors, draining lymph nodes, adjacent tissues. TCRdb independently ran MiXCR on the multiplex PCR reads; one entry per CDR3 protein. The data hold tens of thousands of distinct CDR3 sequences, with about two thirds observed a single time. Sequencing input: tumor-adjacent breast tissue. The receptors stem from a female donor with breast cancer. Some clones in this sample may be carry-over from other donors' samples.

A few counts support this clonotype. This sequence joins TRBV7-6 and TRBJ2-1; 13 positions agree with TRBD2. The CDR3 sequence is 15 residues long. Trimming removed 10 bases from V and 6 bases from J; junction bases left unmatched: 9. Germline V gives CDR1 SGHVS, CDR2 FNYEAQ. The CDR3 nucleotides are TGTGCCACCCGACTAGCGGGGGGTGTAATCAATGAGCAGTTCTTC. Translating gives CATRLAGGVINEQFF.

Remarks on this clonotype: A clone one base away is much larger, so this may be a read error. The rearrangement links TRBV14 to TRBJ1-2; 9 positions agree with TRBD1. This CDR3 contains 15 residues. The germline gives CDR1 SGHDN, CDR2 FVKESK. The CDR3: CARSHVGQGYYGYTF. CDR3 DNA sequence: TGTGCCCGCAGCCACGTGGGACAGGGCTACTATGGCTACACCTTC.

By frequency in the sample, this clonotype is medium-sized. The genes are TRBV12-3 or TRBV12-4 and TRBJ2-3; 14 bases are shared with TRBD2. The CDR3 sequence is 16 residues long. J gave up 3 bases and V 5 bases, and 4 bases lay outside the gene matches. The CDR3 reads CASSPGTSGSTDTQYF. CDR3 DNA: TGTGCCAGCAGTCCCGGGACTAGCGGGAGTACAGATACGCAGTATTTT.

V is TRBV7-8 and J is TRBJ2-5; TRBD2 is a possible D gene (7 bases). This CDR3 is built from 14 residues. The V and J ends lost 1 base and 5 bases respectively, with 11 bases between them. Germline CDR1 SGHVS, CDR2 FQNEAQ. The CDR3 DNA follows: TGTGCCAGCAGCTTAGAGGGGGGGAGTGAGACCCAGTACTTC. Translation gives CASSLEGGSETQYF. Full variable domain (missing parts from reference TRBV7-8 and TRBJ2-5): GAGVSQSPRYKVAKRGQDVALRCDPISGHVSLFWYQQALGQGPEFLTYFQNEAQLDKSGLPSDRFFAERPEGSVSTLKIQRTQQEDSAVYLCASSLEGGSETQYFGPGTRLLVL.

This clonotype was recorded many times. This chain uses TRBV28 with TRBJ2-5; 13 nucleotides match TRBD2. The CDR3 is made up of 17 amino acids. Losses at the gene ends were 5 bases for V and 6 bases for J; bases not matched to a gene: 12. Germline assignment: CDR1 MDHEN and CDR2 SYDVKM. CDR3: CASSPFGLAGELQTQYF. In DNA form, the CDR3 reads TGTGCCAGCAGTCCCTTTGGACTAGCGGGAGAGCTACAGACCCAGTACTTC. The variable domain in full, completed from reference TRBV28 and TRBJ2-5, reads DVKVTQSSRYLVKRTGEKVFLECVQDMDHENMFWYRQDPGLGLRLIYFSYDVKMKEKGDIPEGYSVSREKKERFSLILESASTNQTSMYLCASSPFGLAGELQTQYFGPGTRLLVL.

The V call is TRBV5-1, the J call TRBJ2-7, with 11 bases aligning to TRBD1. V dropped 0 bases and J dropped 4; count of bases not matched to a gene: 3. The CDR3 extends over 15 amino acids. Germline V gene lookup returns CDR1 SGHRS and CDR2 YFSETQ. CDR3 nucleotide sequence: TGCGCCAGCAGCTTGGCCGGGACAGGGGGGTACGAGCAGTACTTC. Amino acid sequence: CASSLAGTGGYEQYF.

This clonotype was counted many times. CDR3 residues: CASSLRSTGTGELFF. CDR3 DNA: TGCGCCAGCAGCTTGCGGTCCACTGGGACCGGGGAGCTGTTTTTT. The chain carries TRBV5-1 and TRBJ2-2; D is unresolved. Germline assignment: CDR1 SGHRS and CDR2 YFSETQ. V was trimmed by 1 base and J by 5 bases, leaving 12 bases between them. The CDR3 covers 15 residues.

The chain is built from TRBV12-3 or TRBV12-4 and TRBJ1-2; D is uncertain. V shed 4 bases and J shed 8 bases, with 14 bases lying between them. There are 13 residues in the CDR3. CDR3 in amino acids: CASSSYAGSGYTF. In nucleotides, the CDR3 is TGTGCCAGCAGTTCCTACGCGGGGTCCGGCTACACCTTC.

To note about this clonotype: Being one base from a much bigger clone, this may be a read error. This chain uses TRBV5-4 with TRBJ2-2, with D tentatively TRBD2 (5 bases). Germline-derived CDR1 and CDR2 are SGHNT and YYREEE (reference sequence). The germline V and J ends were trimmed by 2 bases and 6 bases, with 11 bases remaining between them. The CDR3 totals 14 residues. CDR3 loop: CASSFQTTPGELFF. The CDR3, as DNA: TGTGCCAGCAGCTTCCAGACTACCCCCGGGGAGCTGTTTTTT.

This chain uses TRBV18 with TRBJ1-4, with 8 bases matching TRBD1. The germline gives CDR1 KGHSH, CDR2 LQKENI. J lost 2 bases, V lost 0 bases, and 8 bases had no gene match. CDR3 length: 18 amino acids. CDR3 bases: TGTGCCAGCTCACCACCGTGGGGACAGGATAATACTAATGAAAAACTGTTTTTT. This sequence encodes CASSPPWGQDNTNEKLFF.

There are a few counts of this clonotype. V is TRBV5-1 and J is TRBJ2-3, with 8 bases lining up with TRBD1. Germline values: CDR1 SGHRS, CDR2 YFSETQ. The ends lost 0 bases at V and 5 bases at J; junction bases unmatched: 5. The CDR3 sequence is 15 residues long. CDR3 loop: CASSLGQGNGDTQYF. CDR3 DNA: TGCGCCAGCAGCTTGGGACAGGGGAATGGAGATACGCAGTATTTT.

CDR3 bases: TGTGCCAGCAGCTACAAGATCACAGGGACCGGGGAGCTGTTTTTT. Translating gives CASSYKITGTGELFF. The rearrangement links TRBV6-5 to TRBJ2-2; maybe TRBD1 (6 bases). Trimming left V 6 bases short and J 5 bases short, with 16 bases between. The CDR3 loop spans 15 amino acids. The germline CDR1 and CDR2 sequences are MNHEY and SVGAGI.

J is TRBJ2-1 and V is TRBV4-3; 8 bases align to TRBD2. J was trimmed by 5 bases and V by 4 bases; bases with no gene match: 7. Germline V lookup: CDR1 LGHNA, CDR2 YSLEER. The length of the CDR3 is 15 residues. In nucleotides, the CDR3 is TGCGCCAGCAGCCCCACTAGCGGTGTCCACAATGAGCAGTTCTTC. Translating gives CASSPTSGVHNEQFF.

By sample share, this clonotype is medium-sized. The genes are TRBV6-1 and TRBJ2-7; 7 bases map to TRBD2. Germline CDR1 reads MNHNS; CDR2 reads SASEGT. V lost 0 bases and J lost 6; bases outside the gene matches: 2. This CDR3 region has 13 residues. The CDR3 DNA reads TGTGCCAGCAGTGAAGCGAGGGAGGGCGAGCAGTACTTC. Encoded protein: CASSEAREGEQYF.

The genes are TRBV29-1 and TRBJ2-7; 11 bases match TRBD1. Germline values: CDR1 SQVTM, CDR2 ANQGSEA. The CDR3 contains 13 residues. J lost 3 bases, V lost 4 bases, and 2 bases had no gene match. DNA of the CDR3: TGCAGCGTTGTTGGGACAGGGGGCTACGAGCAGTACTTC. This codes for CSVVGTGGYEQYF.

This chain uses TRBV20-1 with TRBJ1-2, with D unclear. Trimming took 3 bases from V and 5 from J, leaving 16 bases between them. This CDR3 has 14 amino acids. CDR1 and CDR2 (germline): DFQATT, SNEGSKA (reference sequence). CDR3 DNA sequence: TGCAGTGCTAGGCGGGTTGCGTGGGGTTATGGCTACACCTTC. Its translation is CSARRVAWGYGYTF.

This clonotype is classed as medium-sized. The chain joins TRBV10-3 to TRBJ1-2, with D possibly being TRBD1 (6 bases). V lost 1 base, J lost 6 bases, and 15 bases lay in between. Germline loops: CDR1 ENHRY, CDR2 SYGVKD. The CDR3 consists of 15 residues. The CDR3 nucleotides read TGTGCCATCAGTGAGTATGGCAGGGGAAAGAATGGCTACACCTTC. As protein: CAISEYGRGKNGYTF.

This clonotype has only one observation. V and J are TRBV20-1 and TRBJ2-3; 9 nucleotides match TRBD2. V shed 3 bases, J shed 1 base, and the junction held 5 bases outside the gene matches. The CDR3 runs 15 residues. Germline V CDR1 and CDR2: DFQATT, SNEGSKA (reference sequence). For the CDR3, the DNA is TGCAGTGCTAGTCCAGCGGGGGGCGGCACAGATACGCAGTATTTT. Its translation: CSASPAGGGTDTQYF.

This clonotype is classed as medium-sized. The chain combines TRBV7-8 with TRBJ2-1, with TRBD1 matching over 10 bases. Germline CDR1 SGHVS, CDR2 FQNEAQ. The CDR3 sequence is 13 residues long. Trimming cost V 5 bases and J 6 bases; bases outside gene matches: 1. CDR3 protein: CASSRDRGNEQFF. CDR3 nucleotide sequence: TGTGCCAGCAGCCGGGACAGGGGCAATGAGCAGTTCTTC.

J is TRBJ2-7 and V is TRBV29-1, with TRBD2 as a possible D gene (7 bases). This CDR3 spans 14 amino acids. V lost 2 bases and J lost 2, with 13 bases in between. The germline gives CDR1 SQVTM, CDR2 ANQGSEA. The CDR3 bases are TGCAGCGTTGAATTGAGGGGGAGGGCCTACGAGCAGTACTTC. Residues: CSVELRGRAYEQYF.

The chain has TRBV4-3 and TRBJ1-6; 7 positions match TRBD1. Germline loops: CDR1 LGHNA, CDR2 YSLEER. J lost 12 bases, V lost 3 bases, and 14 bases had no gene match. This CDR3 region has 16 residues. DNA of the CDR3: TGCGCCAGCAGCCATGGGTTGGACAGGCCGCCTGAACCCCTCCACTTT. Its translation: CASSHGLDRPPEPLHF.

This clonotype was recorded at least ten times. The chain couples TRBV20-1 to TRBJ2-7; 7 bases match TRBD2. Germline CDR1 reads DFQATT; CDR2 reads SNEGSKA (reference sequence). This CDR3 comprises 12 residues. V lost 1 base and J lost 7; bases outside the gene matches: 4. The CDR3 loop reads CSARVGGGEQYF. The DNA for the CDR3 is TGCAGTGCTAGAGTGGGGGGGGGGGAGCAGTACTTC.

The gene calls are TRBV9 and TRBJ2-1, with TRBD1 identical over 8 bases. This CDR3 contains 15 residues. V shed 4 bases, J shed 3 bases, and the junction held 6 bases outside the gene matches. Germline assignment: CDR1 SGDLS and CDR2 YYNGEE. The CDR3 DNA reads TGTGCCAGCAGCTCAGGACAGGGCCTCTACAATGAGCAGTTCTTC. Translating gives CASSSGQGLYNEQFF.

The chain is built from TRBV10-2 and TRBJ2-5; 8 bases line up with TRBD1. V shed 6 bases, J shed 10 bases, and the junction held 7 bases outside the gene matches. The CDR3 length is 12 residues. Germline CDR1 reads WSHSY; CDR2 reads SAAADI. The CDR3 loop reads CASSQDREDQYF. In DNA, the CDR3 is TGCGCCAGCAGCCAGGACAGGGAGGACCAGTACTTC.

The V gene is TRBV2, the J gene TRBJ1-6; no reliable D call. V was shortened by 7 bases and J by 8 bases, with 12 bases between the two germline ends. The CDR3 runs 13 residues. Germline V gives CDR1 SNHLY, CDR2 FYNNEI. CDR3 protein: CASNSGAYSPLHF. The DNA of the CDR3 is TGTGCCAGCAATAGCGGAGCTTATTCACCCCTCCACTTT.

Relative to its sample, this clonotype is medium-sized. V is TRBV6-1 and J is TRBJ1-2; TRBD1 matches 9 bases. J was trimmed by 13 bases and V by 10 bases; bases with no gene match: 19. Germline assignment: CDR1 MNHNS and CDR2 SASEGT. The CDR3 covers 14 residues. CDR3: CATPPRTGQGVPTF. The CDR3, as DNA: TGTGCCACCCCCCCGAGGACGGGACAGGGCGTTCCCACCTTC.

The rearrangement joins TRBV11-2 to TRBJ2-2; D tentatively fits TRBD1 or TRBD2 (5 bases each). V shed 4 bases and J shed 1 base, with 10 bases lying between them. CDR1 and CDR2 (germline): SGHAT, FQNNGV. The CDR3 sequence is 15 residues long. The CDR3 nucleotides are TGTGCCAGCAGCTCGTGGGACGGGAACACCGGGGAGCTGTTTTTT. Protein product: CASSSWDGNTGELFF.

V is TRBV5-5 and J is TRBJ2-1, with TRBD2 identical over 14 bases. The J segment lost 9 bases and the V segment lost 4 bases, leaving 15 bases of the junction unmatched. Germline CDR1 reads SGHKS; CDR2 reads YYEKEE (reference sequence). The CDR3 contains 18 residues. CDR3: CASSPSAPGLAGDCEQFF. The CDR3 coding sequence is TGTGCCAGCAGCCCATCAGCTCCGGGACTAGCGGGAGATTGTGAGCAGTTCTTC.

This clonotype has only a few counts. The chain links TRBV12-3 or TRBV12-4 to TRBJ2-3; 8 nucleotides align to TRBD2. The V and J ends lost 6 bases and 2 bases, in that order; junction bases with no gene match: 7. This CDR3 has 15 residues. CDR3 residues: CASSLGLASTDTQYF. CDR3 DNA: TGTGCCAGCAGCCTCGGACTAGCCTCCACAGATACGCAGTATTTT.

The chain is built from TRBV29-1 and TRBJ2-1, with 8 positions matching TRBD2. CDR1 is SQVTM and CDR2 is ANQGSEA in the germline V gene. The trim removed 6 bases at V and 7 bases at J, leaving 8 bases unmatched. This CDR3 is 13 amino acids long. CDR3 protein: CSVVILAGNEQFF. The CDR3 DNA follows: TGCAGCGTCGTTATCTTAGCGGGGAATGAGCAGTTCTTC.

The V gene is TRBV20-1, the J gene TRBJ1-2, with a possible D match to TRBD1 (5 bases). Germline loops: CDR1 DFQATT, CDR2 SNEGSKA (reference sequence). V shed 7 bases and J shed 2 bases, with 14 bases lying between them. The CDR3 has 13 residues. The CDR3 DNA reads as TGCAGTGTCCAGGGACTCACGAACTATGGCTACACCTTC. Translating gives CSVQGLTNYGYTF.

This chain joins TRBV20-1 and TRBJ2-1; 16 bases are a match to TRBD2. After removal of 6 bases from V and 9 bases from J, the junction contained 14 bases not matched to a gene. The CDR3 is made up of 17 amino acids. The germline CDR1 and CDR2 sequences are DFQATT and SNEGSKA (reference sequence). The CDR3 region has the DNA TGCAGTGCGATCGGGACTAGCGGGAGGGCATCCGCAAGTGAGCAGTTCTTC. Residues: CSAIGTSGRASASEQFF.